This T cell receptor (beta chain) comes out of a study of identical twins (dated by TCRdb to about 2016). Background on the whole study: To test whether fetal clonotypes persist, this study deep-sequenced TCR alpha and beta repertoires from monozygotic twins, from unrelated adults of various ages, and from cord blood. To rule out contamination, replicate twin experiments were performed at different times with different library preparation protocols. What the research found in general, with its limitations: In monozygotic twins, out-of-frame TCR alpha sharing was systematically underestimated by recombination models, although the models agreed with sharing between unrelated individuals. Fewer insertions were carried by abundant cord blood beta clonotypes, a similar but weaker trend appeared in young adult naive repertoires, and no such trend appeared in memory repertoires. Conclusions relied on cross-sectional statistical analysis, since the same donors could not be followed over many years. Compared with coincidental sharing between unrelated individuals, out-of-frame TCR alpha sequences shared between twins showed an excess of sequences with low generation probability. Zero-insertion analyses could be partly confounded by invariant T cells such as MAIT and iNKT, although diverse VJ usage argued against such confounding for most clonotypes. The excess sharing between twins in beta out-of-frame sequences was weaker because fewer shared sequences reduced the signal-to-noise ratio.

CDR1 and CDR2 are drawn from the germline V gene: LGHNA, YNFKEQ. The CDR3 spans 19 residues, from the cysteine through the phenylalanine. Of all the DNA, just the CDR3 is kept, 57 bases in frame from base 1. Relative to germline, V is missing 4 bases and J is missing 0 bases, with 14 bases of the junction outside any gene match. Library prep was done by 5' RACE. Sequenced on an Illumina HiSeq 2000. Template switching added a universal primer binding site, and the final cDNA carried a unique molecular identifier that allowed TCR cDNA molecules to be counted accurately. First-strand cDNA for TCR alpha and beta chains was synthesized from specific primers in the conserved constant-segment region. Each cDNA library was double barcoded, with a SMART-Mk sample barcode plus Illumina barcodes, to control for contamination. TruSeq adapter sequences and Illumina sample barcodes were added in two successive PCR steps. Sequencing of the TCR alpha and beta cDNA libraries was done on the Illumina HiSeq platform using custom primers. The original pipeline was this. Unique molecular identifiers were extracted from raw reads with MiGEC, and CDR3 positions were determined with MiXCR. For each individual, recombination models were inferred using an EM algorithm with the repgenHMM and IGoR tools. The analysis of shared clonotypes was done with the tcR package in R, with sharing normalized by the product of cloneset sizes. To study raw recombination free of thymic and clonal selection effects, out-of-frame nonproductive sequences were analyzed. TCRdb applied fastp at Q25 and MiXCR to the public reads, then kept only in-frame beta chains. Identical CDR3 proteins give one entry, which carries the most common genes and DNA. The V and J calls were not made by the authors but by TCRdb's processing. A total of approximately 620,000 distinct CDR3 sequences appear in this sample, approximately 9% of them only once. Roughly 0.9% of the sample comes from the top ten.

This clonotype appeared many times. The specificity of this receptor is unknown. Base qualities were left out, and no much larger clone turns up one base away. Every donor was a healthy Caucasian. The twin cohort consisted of three pairs of female monozygotic twins, all aged roughly 18 to 30 years. Peripheral blood mononuclear cells were used as the source from which RNA for TCR libraries was isolated. The data were also submitted as part of a second study, on yellow fever vaccine responses in identical twins. From the second report: The T cell response to vaccination in identical twins was reported by the authors to appear partly convergent and partly personalized. Focusing on identical twins, the study followed the T cell clones that responded to the vaccine, and did so with precision.

The receptor was isolated from a woman younger than 30 in good health. Sequenced input: PBMCs. This chain is built from TRBV4-2 and TRBJ2-7, and TRBD2 matches 11 of the central bases. Here the CDR3 is given as CASSRELAGATRASYEQYF. The nucleotide sequence reads TGTGCCAGCAGCCGCGAACTAGCGGGGGCAACCCGCGCCTCCTACGAGCAGTACTTC.